The 18 T cell receptor beta chains below all came from one sample that was sequenced in a study of blood T cell repertoires in COVID-19. This table comes from immunoSEQ multiplex PCR, and its TCRdb copy is limited to in-frame clones, with some not included. The table shows over 300,000 clones, with around 92% occurring only once. The source material was peripheral blood. These receptors originate from a middle-aged man with acute or convalescent COVID-19.

The chain employs TRBV4-2 and TRBJ2-3; the D gene is possibly TRBD2 (5 bases). Germline values: CDR1 LGHNA, CDR2 YNFKEQ. Trimming left V 3 bases short and J 4 bases short, with 17 bases between. The CDR3 covers 16 residues. CDR3 DNA: TGTGCCAGCAGCCAGCTCCCAATCGGGGTACCAGATACGCAGTATTTT. It yields the protein CASSQLPIGVPDTQYF.

In DNA, the CDR3 is TGTGCTAGTGGTTTGTGGCAGGTGAACACCGGGGAGCTGTTTTTT. As protein: CASGLWQVNTGELFF. The J gene is TRBJ2-2, the V gene TRBV12-5; D unclear. The V end lost 2 bases, the J end lost 1 base, and 8 bases lay between the germline ends. Germline-derived CDR1 and CDR2 are LGHNT and FRNRAP. This CDR3 has 15 residues.

The genes are TRBV7-8 and TRBJ2-1; 8 nucleotides agree with TRBD2. Trimming removed 5 bases from V and 0 bases from J; junction bases left unmatched: 12. The CDR3 loop spans 18 amino acids. Germline V lookup: CDR1 SGHVS, CDR2 FQNEAQ. Here the CDR3 reads CASSISRAGGSSYNEQFF. DNA of the CDR3: TGTGCCAGCAGCATTAGTAGGGCGGGAGGTTCCTCCTACAATGAGCAGTTCTTC.

The V gene is TRBV2, the J gene TRBJ1-2; D remains ambiguous. The CDR3 covers 13 residues. Trimming cost V 6 bases and J 1 base, with 9 bases left between them. Germline CDR1 reads SNHLY; CDR2 reads FYNNEI. CDR3 sequence (DNA): TGTGCCAGCAGACTATACCGTAACTATGGCTACACCTTC. Translation: CASRLYRNYGYTF.

This rearrangement joins TRBV3-1 (or the pseudogene TRBV3-2) to TRBJ2-7; D might be TRBD2 (6 bases). CDR3 length: 10 amino acids. Germline V CDR1 and CDR2: LGHDT, YNNKEL (reference sequence). The V end was cut by 6 bases, the J end by 11 bases, with 11 bases between. The CDR3 coding sequence is TGTGCCAGCAGACGACTAGTAAAGTACTTC. It yields the protein CASRRLVKYF.

The chain joins TRBV5-1 to TRBJ1-3; 8 nucleotides line up with TRBD1. Per the germline V gene, CDR1 is SGHRS and CDR2 is YFSETQ. V was pared by 4 bases and J by 3 bases, with 6 bases of the junction left unmatched. CDR3 size: 15 residues. CDR3 residues: CASSDDRGRGNTIYF. CDR3 DNA sequence: TGCGCCAGCAGCGACGACAGGGGCCGTGGAAACACCATATATTTT.

J is TRBJ1-1 and V is TRBV7-2; the D is unclear. The CDR3 has 14 amino acids. Trimming took off 5 bases at V and 0 bases at J, with 10 bases between the two ends. Germline V gene data show CDR1 as SGHTA and CDR2 as FQGNSA. For the CDR3, the DNA is TGTGCCAGCAGCGCCCACTTTATGAACACTGAAGCTTTCTTT. Its translation: CASSAHFMNTEAFF.

The J gene is TRBJ1-6, the V gene TRBV30; no clear D. CDR1 and CDR2 (germline): GTSNPN, SVGIG (reference sequence). The CDR3 contains 13 residues. V shed 1 base and J shed 9 bases, with 10 bases lying between them. The CDR3 region has the DNA TGTGCCTGGAGTGCTTACTTCGGTTCACCCCTCCACTTT. Amino acids: CAWSAYFGSPLHF.

The chain joins TRBV11-2 to TRBJ2-7, with 8 bases that match TRBD1. Germline V CDR1 and CDR2: SGHAT, FQNNGV. The CDR3 extends over 15 amino acids. Unmatched junction bases numbered 7, after V lost 1 base and J lost 5 bases. The CDR3 sequence is CASSLGQGWSNEQYF. The DNA for the CDR3 is TGTGCCAGCAGCTTAGGACAGGGGTGGTCGAACGAGCAGTACTTC.

The genes are TRBV19 and TRBJ2-7, with TRBD2 identical over 8 bases. V shed 8 bases, J shed 5 bases, and the junction held 8 bases outside the gene matches. This CDR3 region has 13 residues. The germline gives CDR1 LNHDA, CDR2 SQIVND (reference sequence). In nucleotides, the CDR3 is TGTGCCAGTGGGTTTGCGGGGGGTGACGAGCAGTACTTC. It encodes CASGFAGGDEQYF. The entire variable domain, with the rest obtained from reference TRBV19 and TRBJ2-7, is as follows: DGGITQSPKYLFRKEGQNVTLSCEQNLNHDAMYWYRQDPGQGLRLIYYSQIVNDFQKGDIAEGYSVSREKKESFPLTVTSAQKNPTAFYLCASGFAGGDEQYFGPGTRLTVT.

V and J are TRBV7-9 and TRBJ2-1, with 7 bases fitting TRBD2. Germline assignment: CDR1 SEHNR and CDR2 FQNEAQ (reference sequence). This CDR3 is built from 13 residues. With V trimmed by 6 bases and J by 7 bases, 6 bases remained unmatched. The CDR3 here is CASRNRGGNEQFF. DNA of the CDR3: TGTGCCAGCAGGAACCGCGGGGGTAATGAGCAGTTCTTC. Complete variable domain (other parts from reference TRBV7-9 and TRBJ2-1): DTGVSQNPRHKITKRGQNVTFRCDPISEHNRLYWYRQTLGQGPEFLTYFQNEAQLEKSRLLSDRFSAERPKGSFSTLEIQRTEQGDSAMYLCASRNRGGNEQFFGPGTRLTVL.

The V call is TRBV29-1, the J call TRBJ2-1; 9 bases are a match to TRBD1. Germline-derived CDR1 and CDR2 are SQVTM and ANQGSEA. CDR3 length: 16 residues. With 0 bases clipped from V and 6 bases from J, the junction kept 9 bases outside the gene matches. CDR3 residues: CSVEDQGTGPGNEQFF. In DNA form, the CDR3 reads TGCAGCGTTGAAGATCAGGGGACAGGGCCCGGCAATGAGCAGTTCTTC.

The chain joins TRBV5-4 to TRBJ2-5; TRBD1 might be the D (6 bases). The V end was cut by 4 bases, the J end by 1 base, with 17 bases between. Germline V lookup: CDR1 SGHNT, CDR2 YYREEE (reference sequence). The CDR3 contains 16 residues. In nucleotides, the CDR3 is TGTGCCAGCAGCGCCTACAGGGCGCTTCCCCAAGAGACCCAGTACTTC. This codes for CASSAYRALPQETQYF.

This clone was counted once. The chain uses TRBV27 and TRBJ1-3; no clear D. Trimming pared 5 bases from V and 0 bases from J, leaving 14 bases between. CDR3 length: 16 amino acids. CDR1 and CDR2 (germline): MNHEY, SMNVEV (reference sequence). The CDR3 reads CASSTTTRGSGNTIYF. Written as DNA, the CDR3 is TGTGCCAGCAGTACCACTACCCGGGGCTCTGGAAACACCATATATTTT.

The chain has TRBV27 and TRBJ1-4; D is unresolved. V lost 4 bases and J lost 0, with 3 bases in between. Germline values: CDR1 MNHEY, CDR2 SMNVEV (reference sequence). This CDR3 region has 13 residues. The CDR3, as DNA: TGTGCCAGCAGTTCCGCAACTAATGAAAAACTGTTTTTT. Protein product: CASSSATNEKLFF.

The V and J genes are TRBV2 and TRBJ2-7; D uncertain. The CDR3 has 11 amino acids. Germline values: CDR1 SNHLY, CDR2 FYNNEI. The V end was cut by 7 bases, the J end by 3 bases, with 7 bases between. CDR3 nucleotides: TGTGCCAGCAAAAGCTACTACGAGCAGTACTTC. Its translation: CASKSYYEQYF.

On this clone: Other DNA variants within this sample encode the same CDR3. V gene TRBV7-2 combines with J gene TRBJ2-2; 11 bases are shared with TRBD2. Germline lookup yields CDR1 SGHTA and CDR2 FQGNSA. This CDR3 is 17 amino acids long. J was trimmed by 3 bases and V by 5 bases; bases with no gene match: 8. Here the CDR3 reads CASSPLAGGPDTGELFF. The CDR3 DNA follows: TGTGCCAGCAGCCCATTAGCGGGAGGGCCGGACACCGGGGAGCTGTTTTTT.

V and J are TRBV7-2 and TRBJ1-5; D is uncertain. Trimming left V 5 bases short and J 4 bases short, with 15 bases between. Germline V lookup: CDR1 SGHTA, CDR2 FQGNSA. This CDR3 has 15 amino acids. The CDR3 is CASSPGILVNQPQHF. CDR3 in DNA: TGTGCCAGCAGCCCCGGGATATTGGTGAATCAGCCCCAGCATTTT.